These 9 T cell receptor beta chains were sequenced from one sample in a study of breast tumors, draining lymph nodes, adjacent tissues. Samples came from axillary lymph nodes draining the breast cancer. Each CDR3 protein gets one entry after TCRdb re-called the multiplex PCR reads with MiXCR. This table holds under 250,000 distinct CDR3 sequences, approximately 31% found once. Specimen: axillary lymph node tissue. These receptors originate from a female donor with breast cancer. Some clones in this sample may be carry-over from other donors' samples.

The sample holds many counts of this clonotype. V is TRBV5-1 and J is TRBJ2-3; D is perhaps TRBD1 (6 bases). V lost 10 bases, J lost 2 bases, and 17 bases lay in between. This CDR3 spans 14 amino acids. Germline CDR1 and CDR2: SGHRS and YFSETQ. This chain's CDR3 is CASFMGTNTDTQYF. CDR3 sequence (DNA): TGCGCCTCATTTATGGGGACAAACACAGATACGCAGTATTTT.

This clonotype was seen repeatedly, ten times or more. The chain is built from TRBV29-1 and TRBJ1-1; 8 nucleotides agree with TRBD1. After removal of 3 bases from V and 4 bases from J, the junction contained 1 base not matched to a gene. The CDR3 has 12 amino acids. Germline V gene lookup returns CDR1 SQVTM and CDR2 ANQGSEA. The CDR3 nucleotides are TGCAGCGTTGAGGACAGGGCCACTGAAGCTTTCTTT. As protein: CSVEDRATEAFF.

V is TRBV29-1 and J is TRBJ1-2; 8 bases match TRBD1. Trimming took 6 bases from V and 2 from J; bases not matched to a gene: 8. The germline CDR1 and CDR2 sequences are SQVTM and ANQGSEA. CDR3 length: 14 amino acids. The CDR3 nucleotides are TGCAGCGTAGATGGACAGGGTATCAACTATGGCTACACCTTC. Protein sequence: CSVDGQGINYGYTF.

This clonotype showed up many times. V is TRBV5-6 and J is TRBJ2-1; 10 bases fit TRBD2. J lost 3 bases, V lost 4 bases, and 10 bases had no gene match. Germline V gene lookup returns CDR1 SGHDT and CDR2 YYEEEE. The CDR3 length is 17 residues. The CDR3 protein is CASSREKREGSYNEQFF. As DNA, the CDR3 is TGTGCCAGCAGCCGTGAAAAGCGGGAGGGAAGCTACAATGAGCAGTTCTTC.

Concerning this clonotype: It may be a read error: a sequence one base away is much more abundant. The rearrangement joins TRBV6-1 to TRBJ2-3; no firm D call. Trimming took 5 bases from V and 5 from J, leaving 5 bases between them. The CDR3 extends over 11 amino acids. Germline V CDR1 and CDR2: MNHNS, SASEGT. The CDR3 region has the DNA TGTGCCAGCAGTCATAGAGATACGCAGTATTTT. Protein product: CASSHRDTQYF.

This clonotype was seen at least ten times. The CDR3 nucleotides read TGTGCCAGCAAGGATTCCGGGACCGCGAACACCGGGGAGCTGTTTTTT. Translating it yields CASKDSGTANTGELFF. The rearrangement links TRBV19 to TRBJ2-2; D might be TRBD1 or TRBD2, each matching 5 bases. V lost 9 bases and J lost 0, with 17 bases in between. The CDR3 consists of 16 residues. Looked up from germline, CDR1 is LNHDA and CDR2 is SQIVND (reference sequence).

This clonotype has a count of ten or more. V usage is TRBV6-6 and J usage is TRBJ2-6; D uncertain. Per the germline V gene, CDR1 is MNHNY and CDR2 is SVGAGI (reference sequence). V was trimmed by 5 bases and J by 0 bases, leaving 8 bases between them. CDR3 length: 15 residues. The DNA for the CDR3 is TGTGCCAGCAGTGACGTAAGCTCTGGGGCCAACGTCCTGACTTTC. Translating it yields CASSDVSSGANVLTF.

This clonotype was detected many times. The chain carries TRBV2 and TRBJ2-2; no clear D. Germline CDR1 reads SNHLY; CDR2 reads FYNNEI. The V end lost 3 bases, the J end lost 5 bases, and 7 bases lay between the germline ends. This CDR3 comprises 13 residues. CDR3 sequence (DNA): TGTGCCAGCAGTGATGGAGAGACCGGGGAGCTGTTTTTT. It codes for CASSDGETGELFF. The whole variable domain, filled in from reference TRBV2 and TRBJ2-2, reads EPEVTQTPSHQVTQMGQEVILRCVPISNHLYFYWYRQILGQKVEFLVSFYNNEISEKSEIFDDQFSVERPDGSNFTLKIRSTKLEDSAMYFCASSDGETGELFFGEGSRLTVL.

Many counts were recorded for this clonotype. The chain links TRBV6-2 or TRBV6-3 to TRBJ2-7; TRBD2 is a possible D gene (7 bases). The V gene lost 5 bases and the J gene lost 2 bases, with 13 bases spanning the gap. This CDR3 has 14 amino acids. Looked up from germline, CDR1 is MNHEY and CDR2 is SVGEGT. Here the CDR3 reads CASSVPGGPYEQYF. As DNA, the CDR3 is TGTGCCAGCAGTGTACCGGGGGGCCCCTACGAGCAGTACTTC.